This TCR beta chain was identified in a study of blood T cell repertoires in COVID-19. Across the whole study: Donors in the United States, Italy and Spain gave samples during acute or convalescent COVID-19. T cells, B-cell-depleted T cells, or PBMCs provided the cDNA or gDNA that served as material.

Per the authors' pipeline: The authors estimated nucleated cell counts from reference gene primer amplification. Clones were sequenced by immunoSEQ multiplex PCR, and TCRdb holds only the in-frame ones, with some missing. V, J and clone size are taken as reported in that table, and D and trimming were inferred from the DNA itself. The sample has 200,000 to 250,000 clones, just under 85% seen once. CDR1 is SGHRS, CDR2 YFSETQ, per germline. The V segment lost 4 bases and the J segment 4 bases; nucleotides outside the gene matches: 14. This CDR3 comprises 17 residues. The receptor was isolated from a man older than 75 with acute or convalescent COVID-19. This chain connects TRBV5-1 to TRBJ1-3, with TRBD1 identical over 7 bases. The sequencing input was peripheral blood. The CDR3 reads CASSPRDSDHFGNTIYF. DNA for the CDR3: TGCGCCAGCAGCCCCCGGGACAGTGACCACTTCGGAAACACCATATATTTT.